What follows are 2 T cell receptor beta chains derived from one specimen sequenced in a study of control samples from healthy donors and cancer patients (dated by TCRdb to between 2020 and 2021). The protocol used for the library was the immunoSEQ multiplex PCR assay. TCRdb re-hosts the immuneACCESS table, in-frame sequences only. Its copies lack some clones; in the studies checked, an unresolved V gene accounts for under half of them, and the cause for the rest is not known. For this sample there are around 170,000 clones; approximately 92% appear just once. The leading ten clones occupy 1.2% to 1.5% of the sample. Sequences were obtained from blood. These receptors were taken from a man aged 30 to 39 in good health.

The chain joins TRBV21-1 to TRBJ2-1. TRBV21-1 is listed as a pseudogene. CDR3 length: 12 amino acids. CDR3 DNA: TGTGCCAGCAGCAAAGAGAATCATGAGCAGTTCTTC. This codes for CASSKENHEQFF.

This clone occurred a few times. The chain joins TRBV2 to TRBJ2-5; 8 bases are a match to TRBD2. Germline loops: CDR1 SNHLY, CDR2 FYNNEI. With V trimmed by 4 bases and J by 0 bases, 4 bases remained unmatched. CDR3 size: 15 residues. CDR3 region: CASSGSSGYQETQYF. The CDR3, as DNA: TGTGCCAGCAGTGGGTCTAGCGGGTACCAAGAGACCCAGTACTTC.